This T cell receptor (beta chain) derives from a study of T cells expressing NK-cell markers. Study in general: Sorted CD3+CD56-NKG2C+, CD3+CD56+NKG2C+ and CD3+CD56+NKG2C- T cells supplied the TCR beta repertoires. Among the eight sequenced donors, seven tested HCMV-seropositive and one tested seronegative.

TCR beta libraries carry UMIs added by 5'RACE template switching. TCRdb reanalyzed the 5' RACE reads and collapses them to one entry per CDR3 protein, without DNA. Reported are about 430,000 distinct CDR3 sequences; the ten largest clones contain around 1.4%. The CDR3 has 14 residues. Germline values: CDR1 SGHRS, CDR2 YFSETQ. This clonotype was obtained from a woman aged 45-65 years in good health. Sequences were obtained from blood T cells: a sorted CD56 or NKG2C T cell subset, CD4+ or CD8+ T cells, or bulk PBMC T cells (not recorded which). The V and J genes are TRBV5-1 and TRBJ2-5; TCRdb's D call of TRBD2 is untestable without DNA. CDR3 residues: CASKPTSGQETQYF.